The 20 T cell receptor beta chains reported below all come from one sample, sequenced in a study of early T cells in non-severe SARS-CoV-2 infection. TCRdb re-called the 5' RACE reads through MiXCR, storing one row per CDR3 protein. This sample has over 55,000 distinct CDR3 sequences; under 15% occur once, and the top ten carry approximately 2.6%. Source: whole blood, taken at baseline. The receptors derive from an adult who was a healthcare worker with PCR-confirmed SARS-CoV-2 infection or an uninfected control (not recorded which).

This clonotype was seen only once. The chain employs TRBV7-9 and TRBJ1-1, with D hard to call. This CDR3 spans 16 amino acids. Germline assignment: CDR1 SEHNR and CDR2 FQNEAQ (reference sequence). The V and J ends lost 2 bases and 2 bases respectively, with 15 bases between them. The CDR3 bases are TGTGCCAGCAGCTTATCTGGGATTCGGGATAACACTGAAGCTTTCTTT. It encodes CASSLSGIRDNTEAFF.

The V and J genes are TRBV24-1 and TRBJ2-1; D perhaps matches TRBD1 (5 bases). Trimming removed 7 bases at V and 9 bases at J, with 15 bases between. Per germline, CDR1 KGHDR and CDR2 SFDVKD. The length of the CDR3 is 13 residues. CDR3 region: CATRGQGFGEQFF. The CDR3 bases are TGTGCCACCAGGGGTCAGGGTTTTGGTGAGCAGTTCTTC.

This clonotype appeared a few times. V and J are TRBV4-1 and TRBJ2-5, with D perhaps TRBD1 (5 bases). Deletions cut 4 bases from V and 2 bases from J, with 8 bases between. CDR1 and CDR2 (germline): MGHRA, YSYEKL. The CDR3 length is 13 residues. CDR3 nucleotides: TGCGCCAGCAGCCTCCGGACACAAGAGACCCAGTACTTC. Its protein product is CASSLRTQETQYF.

The chain has TRBV10-1 and TRBJ2-5, with TRBD1 as a possible D gene (6 bases). Germline loops: CDR1 WNHNN, CDR2 SYGVQD (reference sequence). Trimming removed 5 bases from V and 0 bases from J, with 10 bases in between. This CDR3 has 14 residues. The CDR3 loop reads CASSTWTDQETQYF. CDR3 sequence (DNA): TGCGCCAGCAGTACTTGGACAGACCAAGAGACCCAGTACTTC.

This clonotype showed up many times. This rearrangement joins TRBV7-6 to TRBJ2-1; TRBD1 matches 8 bases. Trimming removed 5 bases from V and 9 bases from J; junction bases left unmatched: 3. The CDR3 runs to 12 residues. The germline V gene encodes CDR1 SGHVS and CDR2 FNYEAQ. In DNA, the CDR3 is TGTGCCAGCAGCCCAGGGGGCATTGAGCAGTTCTTC. This translates into CASSPGGIEQFF. The variable domain in full, with the rest retrieved from reference TRBV7-6 and TRBJ2-1, is GAGVSQSPRYKVTKRGQDVALRCDPISGHVSLYWYRQALGQGPEFLTYFNYEAQQDKSGLPNDRFSAERPEGSISTLTIQRTEQRDSAMYRCASSPGGIEQFFGPGTRLTVL.

This clonotype was counted only a few times. The J gene is TRBJ2-3, the V gene TRBV7-9; D is unclear. V was shortened by 1 base and J by 1 base, with 6 bases between the two germline ends. This CDR3 is 14 amino acids long. Germline lookup yields CDR1 SEHNR and CDR2 FQNEAQ (reference sequence). The CDR3 DNA is TGTGCCAGCAGCTTAGGAGCACGCACAGATACGCAGTATTTT. Translating gives CASSLGARTDTQYF.

The chain recombines TRBV11-2 with TRBJ1-1; the D gene is possibly TRBD1 (6 bases). This CDR3 is built from 13 residues. Trimming removed 6 bases at V and 2 bases at J, with 10 bases between. Germline V gene lookup returns CDR1 SGHAT and CDR2 FQNNGV. The chain's CDR3 is CASRSRGNTEAFF. DNA of the CDR3: TGTGCCAGCAGATCCAGGGGCAACACTGAAGCTTTCTTT.

V is TRBV20-1 and J is TRBJ2-3; 15 bases are shared with TRBD2. Losses at the gene ends were 4 bases for V and 1 base for J; bases not matched to a gene: 9. This CDR3 spans 18 amino acids. Per germline, CDR1 DFQATT and CDR2 SNEGSKA (reference sequence). The DNA of the CDR3 is TGCAGTGCTACCTCCGGACTAGCGGGGGGGAGTGGCACAGATACGCAGTATTTT. Amino acids: CSATSGLAGGSGTDTQYF.

This clonotype was detected only a few times. The V gene is TRBV20-1, the J gene TRBJ2-3, with D possibly matching TRBD2 (6 bases). The V end was cut by 6 bases, the J end by 8 bases, with 18 bases between. The CDR3 extends over 13 amino acids. The germline V gene has CDR1 DFQATT and CDR2 SNEGSKA (reference sequence). The CDR3 DNA is TGCAGTGCCATGCCCGTGGAGGGGAGTACGCAGTATTTT. As protein: CSAMPVEGSTQYF.

The chain carries TRBV20-1 and TRBJ2-2; TRBD2 agrees at 9 bases. With 0 bases clipped from V and 3 bases from J, the junction kept 11 bases outside the gene matches. The CDR3 extends over 18 amino acids. CDR1 and CDR2 (germline): DFQATT, SNEGSKA (reference sequence). CDR3 in amino acids: CSARDPLAGTPDTGELFF. Written as DNA, the CDR3 is TGCAGTGCTAGAGATCCCCTAGCGGGGACCCCGGACACCGGGGAGCTGTTTTTT.

This clonotype was counted at least ten times. The chain uses TRBV28 and TRBJ2-2; D unclear. The germline V and J ends were trimmed by 3 bases and 6 bases, with 11 bases remaining between them. Germline V gives CDR1 MDHEN, CDR2 SYDVKM. This CDR3 is 14 amino acids long. This CDR3 reads CASSLPSAAGELFF. The CDR3 nucleotides read TGTGCCAGCAGTTTGCCAAGTGCGGCCGGGGAGCTGTTTTTT.

The J gene is TRBJ1-4, the V gene TRBV25-1; D is unresolved. Germline lookup yields CDR1 MGHDK and CDR2 SYGVNS. Trimming took off 5 bases at V and 0 bases at J, with 10 bases between the two ends. The CDR3 length is 15 residues. CDR3 coding DNA: TGTGCCAGCAGTAGCCCAGCCTCAACTAATGAAAAACTGTTTTTT. It yields the protein CASSSPASTNEKLFF. Full variable domain (outside the CDR3, taken from reference TRBV25-1 and TRBJ1-4): EADIYQTPRYLVIGTGKKITLECSQTMGHDKMYWYQQDPGMELHLIHYSYGVNSTEKGDLSSESTVSRIRTEHFPLTLESARPSHTSQYLCASSSPASTNEKLFFGSGTQLSVL.

In regard to this clonotype: A much more abundant neighbour one base away suggests this may be a read error. This rearrangement joins TRBV7-8 to TRBJ2-3, with 9 bases matching TRBD2. Germline CDR1 is SGHVS and CDR2 is FQNEAQ. This CDR3 spans 16 amino acids. CDR3 DNA: TGTGCCAGAAGCTCCCTCCTAGCGGGGCGCACAGATACGCAGTATTTT. Protein product: CARSSLLAGRTDTQYF.

At least ten counts were recorded for this clonotype. The rearrangement links TRBV10-3 to TRBJ2-1, with D tentatively TRBD2 (5 bases). This CDR3 is 15 amino acids long. CDR1 ENHRY and CDR2 SYGVKD come from the germline V gene. Trimming shortened V by 2 bases and J by 0 bases, and 8 bases separated the two germline ends. The CDR3 nucleotides are TGTGCCATCAGTGAGGCGGGCCTCTCCTACAATGAGCAGTTCTTC. This codes for CAISEAGLSYNEQFF.

This clonotype has a handful of counts. This CDR3 reads CASSLGRGLSHNEQFF. DNA for the CDR3: TGTGCCAGCAGCTTAGGGAGGGGGTTGTCTCACAATGAGCAGTTCTTC. This chain links TRBV11-2 with TRBJ2-1; the D gene could be TRBD1 or TRBD2 (6 bases each). Germline CDR1 SGHAT, CDR2 FQNNGV. V dropped 1 base and J dropped 5 bases, with 15 bases sitting between them. This CDR3 region has 16 residues.

This clonotype turned up a few times. The chain combines TRBV2 with TRBJ2-2; TRBD2 aligns across 7 bases. The CDR3 is 16 amino acids. CDR1 is SNHLY and CDR2 is FYNNEI in the germline V gene. J lost 5 bases, V lost 4 bases, and 10 bases had no gene match. The CDR3 reads CASSVKRQGGTGELFF. CDR3 bases: TGTGCCAGCAGTGTGAAGCGGCAGGGAGGGACCGGGGAGCTGTTTTTT.

The V gene is TRBV11-2, the J gene TRBJ2-7; D may correspond to TRBD1 or TRBD2 (6 bases each). This CDR3 contains 16 residues. Per germline, CDR1 SGHAT and CDR2 FQNNGV. Trimming removed 1 base from V and 1 base from J, with 14 bases in between. The CDR3 coding sequence is TGTGCCAGCAGCTTAGTGGGGGGCACTGGGTCCTACGAGCAGTACTTC. Translating it yields CASSLVGGTGSYEQYF.

This clonotype has a handful of counts. This chain links TRBV27 with TRBJ2-3; weak D call: TRBD1 (5 bases). The V end lost 2 bases, the J end lost 6 bases, and 9 bases lay between the germline ends. This CDR3 region has 13 residues. Germline values: CDR1 MNHEY, CDR2 SMNVEV (reference sequence). The CDR3 bases are TGTGCCAGCAGTTTACAGGGTCGGGATACGCAGTATTTT. This sequence encodes CASSLQGRDTQYF.

This clonotype was counted ten times or more. CDR3 in amino acids: CSVPGKGVDTQYF. The CDR3 region has the DNA TGCAGCGTTCCAGGGAAGGGTGTGGATACGCAGTATTTT. The chain couples TRBV29-1 to TRBJ2-3; D possibly corresponds to TRBD1 (5 bases). The CDR3 is made up of 13 amino acids. Germline CDR1 and CDR2: SQVTM and ANQGSEA. V dropped 5 bases and J dropped 6 bases, with 15 bases sitting between them.

This clonotype was counted between two and nine times. This chain links TRBV7-8 with TRBJ2-1; D ambiguous. The CDR3 consists of 13 residues. V was trimmed by 5 bases and J by 10 bases, leaving 15 bases between them. Germline loops: CDR1 SGHVS, CDR2 FQNEAQ. For the CDR3, the DNA is TGTGCCAGCAGCCAACCGGCCCACCCCGAGCAGTTCTTC. Protein product: CASSQPAHPEQFF.